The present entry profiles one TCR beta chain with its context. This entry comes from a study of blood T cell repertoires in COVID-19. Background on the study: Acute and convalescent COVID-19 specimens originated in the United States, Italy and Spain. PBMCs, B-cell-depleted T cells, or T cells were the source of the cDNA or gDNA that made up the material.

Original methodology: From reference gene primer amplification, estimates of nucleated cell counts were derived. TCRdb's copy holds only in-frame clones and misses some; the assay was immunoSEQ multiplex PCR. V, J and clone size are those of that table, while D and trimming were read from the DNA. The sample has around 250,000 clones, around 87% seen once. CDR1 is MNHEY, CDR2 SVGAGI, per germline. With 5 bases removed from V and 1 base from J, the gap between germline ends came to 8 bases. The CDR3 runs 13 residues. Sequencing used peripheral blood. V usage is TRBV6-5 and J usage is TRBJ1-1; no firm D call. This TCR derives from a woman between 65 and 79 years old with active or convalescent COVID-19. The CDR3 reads CASSLGGNTEAFF. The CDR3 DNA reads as TGTGCCAGCAGTCTGGGAGGGAACACTGAAGCTTTCTTT.